The 30 T cell receptor beta chains below come from one sample, sequenced in a study of T-cell memory formation after mild COVID-19. TCRdb reprocessed the 5' RACE reads via MiXCR and lists one record per CDR3 protein. The sample records hundreds of thousands of distinct CDR3 sequences, roughly an eighth being singletons. The specimen was PBMCs or a T cell subset sorted from them (not recorded which). These receptors all come from a man aged 18 to 30 who had mild COVID-19 (a few samples of this study predate the infection). Cell type and time point are not known.

The V gene is TRBV4-1, the J gene TRBJ1-6; D gene uncertain. From germline, CDR1 is MGHRA and CDR2 YSYEKL. With 2 bases removed from V and 7 bases from J, the gap between germline ends came to 15 bases. This CDR3 has 16 amino acids. DNA for the CDR3: TGCGCCAGCAGCCAAAACCATCCCAGCAGGAATTCACCCCTCCACTTT. Amino acid sequence: CASSQNHPSRNSPLHF.

The rearrangement links TRBV4-1 to TRBJ2-3; D may be TRBD2 (7 bases). With 1 base removed from V and 2 bases from J, the gap between germline ends came to 22 bases. This CDR3 has 19 amino acids. Germline V gene data show CDR1 as MGHRA and CDR2 as YSYEKL. CDR3 in amino acids: CASSQVWRSAGATTDTQYF. CDR3 DNA: TGCGCCAGCAGCCAAGTATGGAGGTCGGCGGGGGCAACCACAGATACGCAGTATTTT.

The chain has TRBV9 and TRBJ2-3; D unresolved. V was shortened by 0 bases and J by 0 bases, with 5 bases between the two germline ends. The CDR3 is made up of 14 amino acids. CDR1 SGDLS and CDR2 YYNGEE come from the germline V gene. The CDR3 DNA reads TGTGCCAGCAGCGTAGTCGGCAGCACAGATACGCAGTATTTT. It yields the protein CASSVVGSTDTQYF.

The J gene is TRBJ2-6, the V gene TRBV3-1; D may be TRBD1 (6 bases). Trimming took off 2 bases at V and 2 bases at J, with 10 bases between the two ends. Germline CDR1 is LGHDT and CDR2 is YNNKEL (reference sequence). This CDR3 spans 16 amino acids. The CDR3: CASSQQGFTGANVLTF. For the CDR3, the DNA is TGTGCCAGCAGCCAACAGGGGTTCACTGGGGCCAACGTCCTGACTTTC.

This clonotype was counted only a few times. The gene calls are TRBV10-3 and TRBJ2-3; TRBD1 matches at 7 bases. Germline CDR1 is ENHRY and CDR2 is SYGVKD. This CDR3 has 13 amino acids. After removal of 7 bases from V and 6 bases from J, the junction contained 7 bases not matched to a gene. The CDR3 coding sequence is TGTGCCATCAACCGGGACAGTCCGGATACGCAGTATTTT. This translates into CAINRDSPDTQYF.

The gene calls are TRBV5-1 and TRBJ2-3, with 7 positions matching TRBD2. The trim removed 2 bases at V and 3 bases at J, leaving 9 bases unmatched. This CDR3 spans 16 amino acids. Germline V gives CDR1 SGHRS, CDR2 YFSETQ. In DNA, the CDR3 is TGCGCCAGCAGCTTAAACCCTAGCGGATTAACAGATACGCAGTATTTT. Amino acid sequence: CASSLNPSGLTDTQYF.

This clonotype was seen only a few times. V usage is TRBV7-3 and J usage is TRBJ2-7; the D is unclear. This CDR3 region has 10 residues. V was trimmed by 3 bases and J by 7 bases, leaving 4 bases between them. CDR1 and CDR2 (germline): SGHTA, FQGTGA. The CDR3 protein is CASSFGEQYF. The CDR3 DNA reads TGTGCCAGCAGCTTCGGAGAGCAGTACTTC.

Ten or more counts support this clonotype. CDR3 protein: CASSLRGDRLQEQFF. CDR3 coding DNA: TGCGCCAGCAGCCTCAGGGGGGACCGGCTTCAGGAGCAGTTCTTC. The rearrangement joins TRBV5-1 to TRBJ2-1; D perhaps matches TRBD1 (7 bases). The CDR3 runs 15 residues. Trimming removed 4 bases from V and 10 bases from J, with 21 bases in between. CDR1 is SGHRS, CDR2 YFSETQ, per germline. Looking up the rest from reference TRBV5-1 and TRBJ2-1 gives the full variable domain: KAGVTQTPRYLIKTRGQQVTLSCSPISGHRSVSWYQQTPGQGLQFLFEYFSETQRNKGNFPGRFSGRQFSNSRSEMNVSTLELGDSALYLCASSLRGDRLQEQFFGPGTRLTVL.

V usage is TRBV7-9 and J usage is TRBJ2-6; D not certain. The CDR3 totals 20 residues. Germline V gives CDR1 SEHNR, CDR2 FQNEAQ (reference sequence). V was cut by 7 bases and J by 0 bases, with 25 bases left in between. The CDR3 DNA reads as TGTGCCAGCACCCACGCGCCGGGCAGATTGACCCTCTCTGGGGCCAACGTCCTGACTTTC. The encoded protein is CASTHAPGRLTLSGANVLTF.

This clonotype showed up many times. Here the CDR3 reads CASSDTGRADTQYF. CDR3 sequence (DNA): TGTGCCAGCAGTGACACAGGGAGGGCAGATACGCAGTATTTT. The chain has TRBV6-4 and TRBJ2-3; perhaps TRBD2 as D (7 bases). V was clipped by 2 bases and J by 4 bases, with 10 bases between them. The germline V gene has CDR1 MRHNA and CDR2 SNTAGT. The CDR3 runs 14 residues.

This clonotype was detected only once. The chain couples TRBV6-2 or TRBV6-3 to TRBJ2-7; D gene ambiguous. The CDR3 runs to 15 residues. V shed 7 bases and J shed 6 bases, with 22 bases lying between them. Germline V gene sequence: CDR1 MNHEY, CDR2 SVGEGT. In DNA, the CDR3 is TGTGCCAGCAACCCCCTCGGTCTACTGGGTAGCGAGCAGTACGTC. It is translated as CASNPLGLLGSEQYV.

The J gene is TRBJ2-1, the V gene TRBV4-1; possibly TRBD1 for D (6 bases). CDR1 is MGHRA and CDR2 is YSYEKL in the germline V gene. The CDR3 consists of 15 residues. V was cut by 1 base and J by 8 bases, with 15 bases left in between. CDR3 region: CASSQGYLQGHEQFF. The CDR3 coding sequence is TGCGCCAGCAGCCAAGGGTACTTACAGGGCCATGAGCAGTTCTTC.

This clonotype was seen a handful of times. The chain is built from TRBV5-1 and TRBJ2-3, with 8 bases aligning to TRBD1. Per germline, CDR1 SGHRS and CDR2 YFSETQ. J was trimmed by 6 bases and V by 5 bases; bases with no gene match: 8. The CDR3 has 14 residues. CDR3 coding DNA: TGCGCCAGCAGTAAGGACAGGGCTGGGGATACGCAGTATTTT. This translates into CASSKDRAGDTQYF.

The chain is built from TRBV20-1 and TRBJ1-2; D is possibly TRBD1 (5 bases). The CDR3 contains 13 residues. Deletions cut 4 bases from V and 0 bases from J, with 9 bases between. The germline gives CDR1 DFQATT, CDR2 SNEGSKA (reference sequence). In DNA form, the CDR3 reads TGCAGTGCTAATGGGGGGTCTAACTATGGCTACACCTTC. This sequence encodes CSANGGSNYGYTF.

The chain recombines TRBV28 with TRBJ2-5, with 9 bases fitting TRBD1. Germline loops: CDR1 MDHEN, CDR2 SYDVKM. This CDR3 is built from 12 residues. The V and J ends lost 8 bases and 9 bases, in that order; junction bases with no gene match: 7. In DNA, the CDR3 is TGTGCCAGCGGACAGGGGATGGGATCCCAGTACTTC. Encoded protein: CASGQGMGSQYF.

This chain joins TRBV20-1 and TRBJ2-7; TRBD1 matches at 7 bases. The CDR3 covers 13 residues. From germline, CDR1 is DFQATT and CDR2 SNEGSKA (reference sequence). Trimming took 6 bases from V and 0 from J; bases not matched to a gene: 5. The CDR3 is CSAVRGFSYEQYF. The CDR3 DNA sequence: TGCAGTGCGGTCAGGGGGTTCTCCTACGAGCAGTACTTC.

CDR3 loop: CASSGSVGEKLFF. CDR3 coding DNA: TGTGCCAGCTCGGGGAGTGTTGGCGAAAAACTGTTTTTT. V is TRBV18 and J is TRBJ1-4; no clear D gene. V shed 6 bases and J shed 8 bases, with 13 bases lying between them. The germline CDR1 and CDR2 sequences are KGHSH and LQKENI. This CDR3 has 13 amino acids.

This clonotype showed up just a few times. The genes are TRBV20-1 and TRBJ1-1; TRBD1 matches 8 bases. CDR3 size: 11 residues. CDR1 is DFQATT and CDR2 is SNEGSKA in the germline V gene (reference sequence). V shed 3 bases and J 8 bases; nucleotides not matched to a gene: 2. The chain's CDR3 is CSARDREEAFF. CDR3 DNA: TGCAGTGCTAGGGACAGGGAAGAAGCTTTCTTT.

This clonotype was counted only a few times. This sequence joins TRBV10-3 and TRBJ2-5, with 8 positions matching TRBD1. CDR1 is ENHRY, CDR2 SYGVKD, per germline. After removal of 0 bases from V and 3 bases from J, the junction contained 0 bases not matched to a gene. The CDR3 spans 14 residues. CDR3 in amino acids: CAISESTGEETQYF. CDR3 bases: TGTGCCATCAGTGAGTCGACAGGGGAAGAGACCCAGTACTTC.

Only a few counts were recorded for this clonotype. The V gene is TRBV6-6, the J gene TRBJ2-3, with a possible D match to TRBD1 (6 bases). The CDR3 loop spans 14 amino acids. V shed 0 bases and J shed 6 bases, with 10 bases lying between them. The V gene's germline CDR1 is MNHNY and CDR2 SVGAGI (reference sequence). CDR3 in amino acids: CASSYSNRADTQYF. As DNA, the CDR3 is TGTGCCAGCAGTTACTCGAACAGGGCTGATACGCAGTATTTT.

In this sample, this clonotype turned up a few times. This rearrangement joins TRBV7-9 to TRBJ1-1; D is uncertain. Germline V gives CDR1 SEHNR, CDR2 FQNEAQ (reference sequence). The CDR3 has 14 residues. The germline V and J ends were trimmed by 2 bases and 5 bases, with 12 bases remaining between them. The CDR3 sequence: CASSLRAKGTEAFF. In DNA form, the CDR3 reads TGTGCCAGCAGCTTACGGGCAAAGGGTACTGAAGCTTTCTTT.

In DNA form, the CDR3 reads TGCAGCGTCACGGGACTAGCGGGGGAAAAATTGTTCTTC. Translated, it gives CSVTGLAGEKLFF. V gene TRBV29-1 combines with J gene TRBJ2-1; 14 bases agree with TRBD2. Germline CDR1 reads SQVTM; CDR2 reads ANQGSEA. The CDR3 spans 13 residues. V trimming: 6 bases; J trimming: 15 bases; junction bases outside the gene matches: 10.

The DNA for the CDR3 is TGCGCCAGCAGCCAAGGCTTAGGGGAAAACTATAATTCACCCCTCCACTTT. This gives the protein CASSQGLGENYNSPLHF. The V and J genes are TRBV4-1 and TRBJ1-6; D may be TRBD1 (5 bases). V lost 1 base, J lost 3 bases, and 13 bases lay in between. CDR1 and CDR2 from the germline V gene are MGHRA and YSYEKL. The CDR3 contains 17 residues.

This clonotype showed up many times. DNA for the CDR3: TGTGCCAGCAGCCTCGAACCCCCCGGGGAGCCGGGATACAATGAGCAGTTCTTC. Translation: CASSLEPPGEPGYNEQFF. The chain couples TRBV6-6 to TRBJ2-1; a possible D gene is TRBD2 (5 bases). This CDR3 region has 18 residues. Trimming cost V 6 bases and J 4 bases, with 25 bases left between them. Per the germline V gene, CDR1 is MNHNY and CDR2 is SVGAGI (reference sequence).

This clonotype was seen only a few times. The chain links TRBV7-9 to TRBJ2-7, with D possibly TRBD1 on 6 matching bases. The germline V gene has CDR1 SEHNR and CDR2 FQNEAQ (reference sequence). The CDR3 loop spans 13 amino acids. Trimming pared 5 bases from V and 5 bases from J, leaving 13 bases between. The CDR3 reads CASSPRDKHEQYV. CDR3 in DNA: TGTGCCAGCAGCCCAAGGGACAAGCACGAGCAGTACGTC.

This clonotype came up a few times. The rearrangement uses TRBV7-2 and TRBJ1-1, with a tentative D call TRBD1 (5 bases). V was clipped by 6 bases and J by 6 bases, with 14 bases between them. Germline V gene data show CDR1 as SGHTA and CDR2 as FQGNSA. The CDR3 has 13 amino acids. The CDR3 protein is CASSFTGGAEAFF. As DNA, the CDR3 is TGTGCCAGCAGTTTCACCGGAGGGGCTGAAGCTTTCTTT. The full variable domain, rest sourced from reference TRBV7-2 and TRBJ1-1, is GAGVSQSPSNKVTEKGKDVELRCDPISGHTALYWYRQSLGQGLEFLIYFQGNSAPDKSGLPSDRFSAERTGGSVSTLTIQRTQQEDSAVYLCASSFTGGAEAFFGQGTRLTVV.

The CDR3 region is CSAGGPGLGTDTQYF. CDR3 DNA sequence: TGCAGTGCTGGGGGGCCGGGACTAGGCACAGATACGCAGTATTTT. The chain recombines TRBV20-1 with TRBJ2-3, with 8 bases identical to TRBD2. Looked up from germline, CDR1 is DFQATT and CDR2 is SNEGSKA (reference sequence). V dropped 5 bases and J dropped 1; count of bases not matched to a gene: 8. The CDR3 length is 15 residues.

This sequence joins TRBV11-2 and TRBJ2-5; D ambiguous. This CDR3 region has 17 residues. The germline V and J ends were trimmed by 4 bases and 2 bases, with 20 bases remaining between them. Germline CDR1 SGHAT, CDR2 FQNNGV. CDR3 coding DNA: TGTGCCAGCAGCTACCCCCTCCCTCGACGGAGACAAGAGACCCAGTACTTC. Encoded protein: CASSYPLPRRRQETQYF.

This chain links TRBV11-2 with TRBJ2-3; perhaps TRBD1 as D (5 bases). CDR1 and CDR2 from the germline V gene are SGHAT and FQNNGV. The CDR3 spans 15 residues. V gave up 5 bases and J gave up 4 bases, with 16 bases separating them. CDR3 nucleotide sequence: TGTGCCAGCAGCCCCGTGGGGCACGACGCAGATACGCAGTATTTT. Translating gives CASSPVGHDADTQYF.

The sample holds a few counts of this clonotype. V and J are TRBV7-3 and TRBJ2-7, with D maybe TRBD2 (5 bases). Trimming took 6 bases from V and 2 from J, leaving 14 bases between them. The CDR3 extends over 14 amino acids. Germline V CDR1 and CDR2: SGHTA, FQGTGA. CDR3 loop: CASSDYVQPYEQYF. DNA for the CDR3: TGTGCCAGCAGTGACTACGTCCAACCCTACGAGCAGTACTTC.